The table lists the clone carrying this T cell receptor beta chain with many counts. Its specificity is unknown. The sample is drawn from a study of glioma-infiltrating T cells. Regarding the study as a whole: Very few CDR3 sequences were shared between tissue and blood. Gliomas, especially low-grade, showed above-expected tissue-blood divergence; non-neoplastic patients showed below.

Germline assignment: CDR1 SNHLY and CDR2 FYNNEI. The junction had 2 bases not matched to a gene; V was cut back by 4 bases and J by 0 bases. The CDR3 has 14 amino acids. The iRepertoire nested amplicon-rescue multiplex PCR amplified TCR alpha and beta CDR3s from RNA. Input was about 85-400 ng of tissue mRNA or PBMC total RNA. Using its own MiXCR run on the multiplex PCR reads, TCRdb lists one record per CDR3 protein. The sample carries about 89,000 distinct CDR3 sequences, 23% recorded once. The genes are TRBV2 and TRBJ1-2, with TRBD1 matching 7 bases. Sequenced input: glioma tissue, nonneoplastic brain tissue, or PBMCs (not recorded which). The origin of this receptor is a human donor with low-grade glioma or glioblastoma, undergoing nonglioma brain surgery, or in good health (not recorded which). The CDR3 spells CASSAGGTNYGYTF. DNA for the CDR3: TGTGCCAGCAGTGCAGGGGGAACTAACTATGGCTACACCTTC.